Below, 32 T cell receptor beta chains from the same sample are listed, as sequenced in a study of cytomegalovirus exposure and HLA in healthy donors. Primers: 60 Vbeta forward and 13 Jbeta reverse. Only in-frame clones appear in the TCRdb table, and some are missing; sequencing was by immunoSEQ multiplex PCR. The repertoire includes about 140,000 clones, almost 80% of them detected once, and 1.5% to 2% sits in the top ten. Material for sequencing was PBMCs. The receptors were sampled from a woman under 40 in good health and CMV-seronegative.

This chain uses TRBV11-1 with TRBJ1-1; D remains ambiguous. V lost 1 base and J lost 4, with 10 bases in between. CDR3 length: 14 amino acids. Germline V gives CDR1 SGHAT, CDR2 FQDESV (reference sequence). This chain's CDR3 is CASSLGEFGTEAFF. CDR3 DNA sequence: TGTGCCAGCAGCTTAGGGGAGTTTGGCACTGAAGCTTTCTTT.

The chain links TRBV2 to TRBJ1-1, with 7 nucleotides matching TRBD1. The junction had 6 bases not matched to a gene; V was cut back by 6 bases and J by 8 bases. Looked up from germline, CDR1 is SNHLY and CDR2 is FYNNEI. This CDR3 contains 12 residues. The CDR3 DNA reads TGTGCCAGCAGCCGCGGACAGGTCGAAGCTTTCTTT. This codes for CASSRGQVEAFF.

CDR3 protein: CASRGREVGTDTQYF. The CDR3 DNA is TGTGCCAGCAGGGGCCGGGAGGTAGGCACAGATACGCAGTATTTT. V is TRBV6-5 and J is TRBJ2-3, with 7 bases fitting TRBD2. The germline gives CDR1 MNHEY, CDR2 SVGAGI. The length of the CDR3 is 15 residues. V lost 6 bases to trimming and J lost 1 base; unmatched junction nucleotides: 7.

The chain combines TRBV6-5 with TRBJ2-3; TRBD2 matches at 8 bases. Trimming cost V 10 bases and J 5 bases; bases outside gene matches: 14. Per the germline V gene, CDR1 is MNHEY and CDR2 is SVGAGI. The CDR3 has 15 residues. This chain's CDR3 is CAIQPAAGVGDTQYF. DNA for the CDR3: TGTGCCATCCAACCGGCAGCGGGGGTTGGAGATACGCAGTATTTT.

This chain uses TRBV5-6 with TRBJ1-2; D gene ambiguous. Trimming removed 4 bases at V and 7 bases at J, with 14 bases between. Looked up from germline, CDR1 is SGHDT and CDR2 is YYEEEE. The CDR3 consists of 13 residues. The CDR3 coding sequence is TGTGCCAGCAGCCTCGGGAGCAGGCCTGGCTACACCTTC. Its protein is CASSLGSRPGYTF.

The gene calls are TRBV1 and TRBJ2-2; no check of the table's D call, TRBD1, against the DNA was made. TRBV1 is a pseudogene. This CDR3 has 17 amino acids. CDR3: CTSQIPDRGNNTGELFF. In DNA, the CDR3 is TGCACCAGCCAGATCCCAGACAGGGGGAATAACACCGGGGAGCTGTTTTTT.

CDR3 sequence: CASSLVPGSTADTQYF. DNA of the CDR3: TGCGCCAGCAGCTTGGTGCCGGGAAGCACAGCAGATACGCAGTATTTT. V and J are TRBV5-1 and TRBJ2-3, with D maybe TRBD2 (5 bases). The CDR3 loop spans 16 amino acids. Germline V gene lookup returns CDR1 SGHRS and CDR2 YFSETQ. V lost 0 bases, J lost 4 bases, and 15 bases lay in between.

V and J are TRBV2 and TRBJ1-5, with D possibly matching TRBD1 (5 bases). The V gene's germline CDR1 is SNHLY and CDR2 FYNNEI. Trimming stripped 6 bases from V and 2 bases from J, with 17 bases between. The CDR3 consists of 16 residues. CDR3 bases: TGTGCCAGCAGGGATTACAGGAACTGGGGCAATCAGCCCCAGCATTTT. It specifies CASRDYRNWGNQPQHF.

CDR3 DNA: TGTGCCAGCAGTTACTCCACCGGGGAACATTATGGCTACACCTTC. As protein: CASSYSTGEHYGYTF. This sequence joins TRBV6-5 and TRBJ1-2; D is undetermined. CDR3 length: 15 amino acids. Germline V gives CDR1 MNHEY, CDR2 SVGAGI. Trimming cost V 0 bases and J 5 bases, with 13 bases left between them.

The rearrangement uses TRBV29-1 and TRBJ1-2; no definite D call. CDR3 length equals 14 residues. The V gene lost 0 bases and the J gene lost 3 bases, with 11 bases spanning the gap. Germline V CDR1 and CDR2: SQVTM, ANQGSEA. The CDR3 DNA follows: TGCAGCGTTGAAGATATGCGGGGTTACTATGGCTACACCTTC. This encodes CSVEDMRGYYGYTF. Based on the CDR3 plus reference TRBV29-1 and TRBJ1-2, the full variable domain is SAVISQKPSRDICQRGTSLTIQCQVDSQVTMMFWYRQQPGQSLTLIATANQGSEATYESGFVIDKFPISRPNLTFSTLTVSNMSPEDSSIYLCSVEDMRGYYGYTFGSGTRLTVV.

CDR3 residues: CATSRDLGSYNEQFF. CDR3 in DNA: TGTGCCACCAGCAGAGATCTGGGCAGCTACAATGAGCAGTTCTTC. The chain couples TRBV15 to TRBJ2-1; D is uncertain. The germline V gene encodes CDR1 LNHNV and CDR2 YYDKDF (reference sequence). The V end was cut by 0 bases, the J end by 3 bases, with 9 bases between. This CDR3 is 15 amino acids long.

The V and J genes are TRBV19 and TRBJ2-7; D possibly corresponds to TRBD1 (6 bases). CDR1 and CDR2 (germline): LNHDA, SQIVND (reference sequence). V lost 6 bases to trimming and J lost 2 bases, with 26 bases between them. The CDR3 consists of 18 residues. The CDR3 here is CASSNPSLGRDKPYEQYF. In DNA form, the CDR3 reads TGTGCCAGTAGCAACCCCTCACTCGGTCGGGACAAACCCTACGAGCAGTACTTC. Together with reference TRBV19 and TRBJ2-7, the CDR3 gives the full variable domain: DGGITQSPKYLFRKEGQNVTLSCEQNLNHDAMYWYRQDPGQGLRLIYYSQIVNDFQKGDIAEGYSVSREKKESFPLTVTSAQKNPTAFYLCASSNPSLGRDKPYEQYFGPGTRLTVT.

This clone occurred a few times. The chain combines TRBV11-3 with TRBJ1-1; no clear D. Trimming shortened V by 1 base and J by 3 bases, and 6 bases separated the two germline ends. The germline CDR1 and CDR2 sequences are SGHNT and YENEEA. There are 13 residues in the CDR3. In DNA form, the CDR3 reads TGTGCCAGCAGCTTAGGAGCGTACACTGAAGCTTTCTTT. Amino acid sequence: CASSLGAYTEAFF.

This clone occurred a few times. This sequence joins TRBV4-3 and TRBJ1-2; 11 nucleotides match TRBD1. This CDR3 contains 17 residues. Germline lookup yields CDR1 LGHNA and CDR2 YSLEER. V shed 3 bases, J shed 5 bases, and the junction held 11 bases outside the gene matches. CDR3 DNA: TGCGCCAGCAGCCATGGCCACCCGGGACAGGGGGATTATGGCTACACCTTC. Its translation is CASSHGHPGQGDYGYTF.

V usage is TRBV19 and J usage is TRBJ2-5, with TRBD1 identical over 10 bases. Unmatched junction bases numbered 10, after V lost 5 bases and J lost 4 bases. CDR1 is LNHDA and CDR2 is SQIVND in the germline V gene (reference sequence). This CDR3 is built from 16 residues. DNA for the CDR3: TGTGCCAGTAGTCCCAGGACAGGGGGAATGACAGAGACCCAGTACTTC. Translation: CASSPRTGGMTETQYF.

This clone appeared once. The chain is built from TRBV5-4 and TRBJ2-4; possible D gene TRBD1, 5 bases. V shed 6 bases and J shed 5 bases, with 12 bases lying between them. This CDR3 comprises 13 residues. CDR1 and CDR2 from the germline V gene are SGHNT and YYREEE (reference sequence). CDR3 sequence: CASTQGGQNIQYF. The CDR3 nucleotides read TGTGCCAGCACCCAGGGCGGACAAAACATTCAGTACTTC.

J is TRBJ2-3 and V is TRBV10-2; the match to TRBD2 covers 7 bases. Germline assignment: CDR1 WSHSY and CDR2 SAAADI. V lost 2 bases to trimming and J lost 0 bases; unmatched junction nucleotides: 2. The CDR3 loop spans 15 amino acids. The DNA for the CDR3 is TGCGCCAGCAGTGAGCCGCGGGGGAGCACAGATACGCAGTATTTT. Translated: CASSEPRGSTDTQYF.

The chain couples TRBV4-1 to TRBJ2-7; 9 bases fit TRBD2. V was clipped by 0 bases and J by 4 bases; unmatched bases: 19. CDR3 length equals 20 residues. The germline CDR1 and CDR2 sequences are MGHRA and YSYEKL. The CDR3: CASSQEGRGIAGATRYEQYF. In DNA form, the CDR3 reads TGCGCCAGCAGCCAAGAAGGTCGAGGAATAGCGGGGGCCACGAGGTACGAGCAGTACTTC.

This clone has just a few counts. The chain carries TRBV6-5 and TRBJ1-1, with 8 positions matching TRBD1. This CDR3 is built from 15 residues. V lost 6 bases, J lost 3 bases, and 9 bases stayed unmatched. The V gene's germline CDR1 is MNHEY and CDR2 SVGAGI. The chain's CDR3 is CASSTGQGAYTEAFF. The CDR3 nucleotides are TGTGCCAGCAGCACAGGACAGGGAGCATACACTGAAGCTTTCTTT.

The rearrangement uses TRBV6-6 and TRBJ1-5; maybe TRBD1 (5 bases). Germline CDR1 and CDR2: MNHNY and SVGAGI (reference sequence). V was clipped by 5 bases and J by 6 bases, with 20 bases between them. This CDR3 spans 16 amino acids. The CDR3 here is CASSPPGSGGAQPQHF. The CDR3 bases are TGTGCCAGCAGTCCGCCGGGCTCCGGCGGGGCTCAGCCCCAGCATTTT.

This chain connects TRBV19 to TRBJ1-2; TRBD1 might be the D (5 bases). CDR1 and CDR2 from the germline V gene are LNHDA and SQIVND (reference sequence). There are 15 residues in the CDR3. The V end lost 5 bases, the J end lost 4 bases, and 17 bases lay between the germline ends. The CDR3 region has the DNA TGTGCCAGTAGTTCGGAGGGTCAGGGCAGCTATGGCTACACCTTC. It translates to CASSSEGQGSYGYTF.

This clone has more than one count but fewer than ten. The chain combines TRBV27 with TRBJ2-7, with D tentatively TRBD2 (5 bases). The germline V gene has CDR1 MNHEY and CDR2 SMNVEV (reference sequence). V lost 3 bases and J lost 0, with 6 bases in between. The CDR3 has 13 amino acids. The CDR3 DNA reads TGTGCCAGCAGTTTGGGAGCCTCCTACGAGCAGTACTTC. Its protein is CASSLGASYEQYF.

The chain uses TRBV5-4 and TRBJ2-7; 8 nucleotides align to TRBD2. CDR1 SGHNT and CDR2 YYREEE come from the germline V gene (reference sequence). Unmatched junction bases numbered 4, after V lost 0 bases and J lost 2 bases. This CDR3 contains 15 residues. The CDR3 here is CASSLGGLAPYEQYF. The CDR3 region has the DNA TGTGCCAGCAGCTTGGGTGGACTAGCTCCCTACGAGCAGTACTTC.

Concerning this clone itself: The germline gene is not matched at one end of the junction; a read error may be the cause. The CDR3 sequence: CSSSPPGDSGSYNEQFF. The DNA of the CDR3 is TGTTCCAGCAGCCCACCTGGTGATAGCGGATCCTACAATGAGCAGTTCTTC. V and J are TRBV7-9 and TRBJ2-1; TRBD2 is a possible D gene (6 bases). The germline CDR1 and CDR2 sequences are SEHNR and FQNEAQ (reference sequence). The CDR3 length is 17 residues.

This chain joins TRBV6-1 and TRBJ2-5; possibly TRBD1 for D (6 bases). V lost 2 bases to trimming and J lost 1 base, with 11 bases between them. CDR1 and CDR2 from the germline V gene are MNHNS and SASEGT. The CDR3 extends over 15 amino acids. For the CDR3, the DNA is TGTGCCAGCAGTGAACGGGACACCCCCCAAGAGACCCAGTACTTC. It specifies CASSERDTPQETQYF.

This sequence joins TRBV6-5 and TRBJ2-7, with 7 bases lining up with TRBD1. Losses at the gene ends were 6 bases for V and 0 bases for J; bases not matched to a gene: 5. This CDR3 contains 14 residues. From germline, CDR1 is MNHEY and CDR2 SVGAGI. The CDR3 sequence is CASRRQGYSYEQYF. The CDR3, as DNA: TGTGCCAGCAGACGACAGGGATACTCCTACGAGCAGTACTTC.

This chain joins TRBV13 and TRBJ1-5; TRBD1 is a possible D gene (6 bases). This CDR3 comprises 17 residues. The germline V gene has CDR1 PRHDT and CDR2 FYEKMQ (reference sequence). V was shortened by 1 base and J by 0 bases, with 13 bases between the two germline ends. The CDR3 DNA reads TGTGCCAGCAGCTTAGCCGGGGGGCATGCTAGCAATCAGCCCCAGCATTTT. As protein: CASSLAGGHASNQPQHF.

V is TRBV7-9 and J is TRBJ1-2; no clear D gene. The CDR3 contains 15 residues. CDR1 is SEHNR and CDR2 is FQNEAQ in the germline V gene (reference sequence). The V end lost 1 base, the J end lost 3 bases, and 12 bases lay between the germline ends. The CDR3 sequence is CASSLVFRTDYGYTF. The CDR3 nucleotides read TGTGCCAGCAGCTTAGTTTTCAGAACAGACTATGGCTACACCTTC.

V is TRBV5-1 and J is TRBJ1-2, with TRBD1 matching 7 bases. Germline loops: CDR1 SGHRS, CDR2 YFSETQ. The CDR3 is 14 residues long. The V segment lost 5 bases and the J segment 6 bases; nucleotides outside the gene matches: 10. This chain's CDR3 is CASRVSGDRDGYTF. The DNA of the CDR3 is TGCGCCAGCAGAGTTTCCGGCGACAGGGATGGCTACACCTTC.

The genes are TRBV10-3 and TRBJ2-1; 11 positions agree with TRBD2. The V and J ends lost 0 bases and 6 bases, in that order; junction bases with no gene match: 10. The germline V gene has CDR1 ENHRY and CDR2 SYGVKD. This CDR3 has 18 amino acids. This CDR3 reads CAISESYGLAGGSNEQFF. Written as DNA, the CDR3 is TGTGCCATCAGTGAGTCGTACGGTCTAGCGGGGGGCTCCAATGAGCAGTTCTTC.

This clone was observed a few times. The gene calls are TRBV5-1 and TRBJ2-2; 7 bases fit TRBD1. This CDR3 has 18 residues. The junction had 8 bases not matched to a gene; V was cut back by 0 bases and J by 0 bases. Germline V gene sequence: CDR1 SGHRS, CDR2 YFSETQ. The CDR3 coding sequence is TGCGCCAGCAGCTTGGTCTACAGGGGCCCAACGAACACCGGGGAGCTGTTTTTT. Protein product: CASSLVYRGPTNTGELFF.

Concerning this clone: The same CDR3 can be traced to other DNA sequences in this sample. The genes are TRBV2 and TRBJ1-5; D uncertain. V was shortened by 3 bases and J by 4 bases, with 16 bases between the two germline ends. Germline CDR1 and CDR2: SNHLY and FYNNEI. The CDR3 runs 16 residues. The DNA for the CDR3 is TGTGCCAGCAGTGAGGGAGGGCGGCGGAGAAATCAGCCCCAGCATTTT. It codes for CASSEGGRRRNQPQHF.